The T cell receptor (beta chain) described here comes from a study of beta chain features in type 1 diabetes. Study-level points and caveats: Insertion counts at VDJ junctions were lower in type 1 diabetes patients, who also showed more deletions there. In all four CD4+ subsets, TCRB CDR3 length was significantly, moderately reduced in type 1 diabetes.

About this clone: Its antigen is currently unknown.

V shed 6 bases and J 7 bases; nucleotides not matched to a gene: 17. The V gene's germline CDR1 is SGHTA and CDR2 FQGNSA. CDR3 length: 16 amino acids. A CD45RO/CCR7/CD25/CD127/CD95/CD27 panel sorted naive, central memory, regulatory and stem cell-like memory CD4+ cells. Reverse transcription of all isolated RNA meant that expressed TCRB transcripts were sequenced. Method: immunoSEQ multiplex PCR; TCRdb's copy keeps in-frame clones and lacks some. The sample holds under 300,000 clones, about 15% seen once. Sequences were obtained from naive CD4+ T cells from blood. This clonotype originated in a man in his thirties or forties with type 1 diabetes. The chain links TRBV7-2 to TRBJ2-7; 8 positions match TRBD2. CDR3 DNA sequence: TGTGCCAGCAGACGAGAGGCGGGAGGACTACTACGAGAGCAGTACTTC. This codes for CASRREAGGLLREQYF.